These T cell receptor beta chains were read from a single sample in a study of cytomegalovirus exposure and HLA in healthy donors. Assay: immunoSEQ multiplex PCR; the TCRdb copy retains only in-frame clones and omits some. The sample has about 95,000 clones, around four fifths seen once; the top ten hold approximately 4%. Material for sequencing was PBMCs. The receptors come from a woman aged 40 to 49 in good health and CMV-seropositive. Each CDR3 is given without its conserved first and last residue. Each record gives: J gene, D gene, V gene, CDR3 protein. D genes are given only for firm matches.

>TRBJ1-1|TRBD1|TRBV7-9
ASSPGTGMNTEAF
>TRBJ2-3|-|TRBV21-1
ASSKEPGQEADTQY
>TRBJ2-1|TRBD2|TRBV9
ASSVPQLREGPFDFGEQF
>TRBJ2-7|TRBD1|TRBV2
ASLRDREYEQY
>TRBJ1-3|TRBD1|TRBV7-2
ASSSTGDSGNTIY
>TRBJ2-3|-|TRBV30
AWSVRGGYSPDTQY
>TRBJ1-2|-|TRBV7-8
ASSLAFAGSPDYGYT
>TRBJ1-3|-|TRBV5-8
ASSLGEGELSGNTIY
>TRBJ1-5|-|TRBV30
AWSVQGGNQPQH
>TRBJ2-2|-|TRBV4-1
ASKRSSGLDTGELF
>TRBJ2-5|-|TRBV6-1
ASSEGQLSETQY
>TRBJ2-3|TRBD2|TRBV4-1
ASSQTSGRTDTQY
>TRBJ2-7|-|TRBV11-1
ASSFRGGGSYEQY
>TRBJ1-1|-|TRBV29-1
SVEDLRNTEAF
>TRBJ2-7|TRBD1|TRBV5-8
ASSFLGQGLSEQY
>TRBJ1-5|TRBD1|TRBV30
AWNKQGAGQPQH
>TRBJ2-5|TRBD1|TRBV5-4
ASSLGPGQGVTTQY
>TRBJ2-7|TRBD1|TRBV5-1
ASTLGGFSYEQY
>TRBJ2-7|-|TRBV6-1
ASRGTGTYEQY
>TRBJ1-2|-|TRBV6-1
ASSGGGGGYT
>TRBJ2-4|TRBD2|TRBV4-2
ASSPRAGLAGDGAKNIQY
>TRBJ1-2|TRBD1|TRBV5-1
ASSETQGAGGYT
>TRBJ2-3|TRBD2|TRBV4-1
ASSHRYFSGGGSSTDTQY
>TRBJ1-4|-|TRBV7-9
ASSSIPGLSKLF
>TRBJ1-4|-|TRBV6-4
ASSDSVRGVGNEKLF
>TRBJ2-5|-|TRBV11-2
ASSLDGSAAETQY
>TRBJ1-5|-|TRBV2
ASSDPGGGNQPQH
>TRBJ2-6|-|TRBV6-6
ASSYQGPNVLT
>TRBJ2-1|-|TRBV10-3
AIFSEFYNEQF
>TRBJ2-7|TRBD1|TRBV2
ASTMGQGGWEQY
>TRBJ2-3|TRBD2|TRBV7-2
ASSPRTSGSTDTQY
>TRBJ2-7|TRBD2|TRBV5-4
ASSFIILAGAYEQY
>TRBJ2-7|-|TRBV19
ASSTSDGSSYEQY
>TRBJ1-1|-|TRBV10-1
ASSEVQGSLPLNTEAF
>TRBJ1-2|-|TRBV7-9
ASSRTVNYGYT
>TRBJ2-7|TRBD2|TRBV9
ASSVNGAGVVEQY
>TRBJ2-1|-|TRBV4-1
ASSQEGRTSRNEQF
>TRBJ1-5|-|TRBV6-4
ASSDERGGQPQH
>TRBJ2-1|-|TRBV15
ATSWDTPYNEQF